A single sample gave rise to the 18 T cell receptor beta chains below, sequenced in a study of blood T cell repertoires in COVID-19 (dated by TCRdb to about 2020). Library prep was done by the immunoSEQ multiplex PCR assay. TCRdb took this table from immuneACCESS and kept in-frame rearrangements with V and J called. Such tables lack part of the clones; where checked against another copy, unresolved V genes explain under half of the gap, and the rest is unexplained. This sample lists hundreds of thousands of clones; about 85% were detected once. The ten largest clones represent 2.5% to 3% of the sample. Material for sequencing was PBMCs or T cells enriched from blood (not recorded which). Source of these receptors: a woman between 50 and 59 years old who had recovered from COVID-19.

This clone was detected only once. This chain joins TRBV18 and TRBJ2-7, with a possible D match to TRBD1 (6 bases). This CDR3 is 14 amino acids long. With 6 bases removed from V and 7 bases from J, the gap between germline ends came to 19 bases. CDR1 is KGHSH and CDR2 is LQKENI in the germline V gene. The CDR3, as DNA: TGTGCCAGCTCCGGACAGCCCTATCCGGGGGAGCAGTACTTC. It codes for CASSGQPYPGEQYF. The whole variable domain, filled in from reference TRBV18 and TRBJ2-7, reads NAGVMQNPRHLVRRRGQEARLRCSPMKGHSHVYWYRQLPEEGLKFMVYLQKENIIDESGMPKERFSAEFPKEGPSILRIQQVVRGDSAAYFCASSGQPYPGEQYFGPGTRLTVT.

This clone has only a few counts. The rearrangement joins TRBV7-9 to TRBJ2-1; D is undetermined. With 3 bases removed from V and 3 bases from J, the gap between germline ends came to 9 bases. CDR1 is SEHNR, CDR2 FQNEAQ, per germline (reference sequence). The CDR3 covers 14 residues. The CDR3 bases are TGTGCCAGCAGCTTTATCTCAGACTACAATGAGCAGTTCTTC. This translates into CASSFISDYNEQFF.

This clone appeared a single time. The V gene is TRBV5-8, the J gene TRBJ1-2; 7 bases are a match to TRBD1. The V gene's germline CDR1 is SGHTS and CDR2 YDEGEE. This CDR3 contains 14 residues. The V segment lost 4 bases and the J segment 5 bases; nucleotides outside the gene matches: 8. Here the CDR3 DNA reads TGTGCCAGCAGCCAACCGACAGGGATTTATGGCTACACCTTC. This translates into CASSQPTGIYGYTF.

This CDR3 is CASSSGQVNTEAFF. The CDR3 DNA sequence: TGTGCCAGCAGTTCCGGACAGGTGAACACTGAAGCTTTCTTT. J is TRBJ1-1 and V is TRBV28, with TRBD1 matching 7 bases. The germline CDR1 and CDR2 sequences are MDHEN and SYDVKM. V shed 4 bases, J shed 0 bases, and the junction held 2 bases outside the gene matches. The CDR3 is 14 residues long.

The chain carries TRBV5-1 and TRBJ1-1, with a weak D call TRBD1 (5 bases). V was clipped by 3 bases and J by 1 base, with 10 bases between them. The CDR3 spans 14 residues. Germline loops: CDR1 SGHRS, CDR2 YFSETQ. The CDR3 spells CASSWGVENTEAFF. The CDR3 bases are TGCGCCAGCAGCTGGGGGGTGGAGAACACTGAAGCTTTCTTT.

The chain uses TRBV9 and TRBJ2-2, with 8 bases that match TRBD1. CDR3 size: 15 residues. V trimming: 4 bases; J trimming: 3 bases; junction bases outside the gene matches: 5. Germline CDR1 reads SGDLS; CDR2 reads YYNGEE. Here the CDR3 reads CASSTRTGYTGELFF. Here the CDR3 DNA reads TGTGCCAGCAGCACCCGGACAGGGTACACCGGGGAGCTGTTTTTT. The full variable domain, its missing parts supplied by reference TRBV9 and TRBJ2-2, is DSGVTQTPKHLITATGQRVTLRCSPRSGDLSVYWYQQSLDQGLQFLIQYYNGEERAKGNILERFSAQQFPDLHSELNLSSLELGDSALYFCASSTRTGYTGELFFGEGSRLTVL.

The chain links TRBV11-2 to TRBJ2-7; D might be TRBD1 (5 bases). This CDR3 comprises 15 residues. The germline V and J ends were trimmed by 3 bases and 0 bases, with 12 bases remaining between them. Germline CDR1 SGHAT, CDR2 FQNNGV. The DNA of the CDR3 is TGTGCCAGCAGCTTCGGACACAGGAGCTCCTACGAGCAGTACTTC. Its translation is CASSFGHRSSYEQYF.

This clone has only a few counts. The chain has TRBV27 and TRBJ1-5; possibly TRBD1 for D (6 bases). Trimming cost V 2 bases and J 6 bases, with 11 bases left between them. The CDR3 spans 14 residues. Germline lookup yields CDR1 MNHEY and CDR2 SMNVEV (reference sequence). CDR3 in DNA: TGTGCCAGCAGTTTAATTGCAGGGGCTCAGCCCCAGCATTTT. Its translation: CASSLIAGAQPQHF.

The rearrangement links TRBV10-2 to TRBJ2-4; 8 nucleotides line up with TRBD1. The CDR3 has 13 residues. Germline CDR1 reads WSHSY; CDR2 reads SAAADI. V dropped 6 bases and J dropped 6; count of bases not matched to a gene: 4. CDR3 loop: CASSHGQGNIQYF. CDR3 sequence (DNA): TGCGCCAGCAGCCACGGACAGGGAAACATTCAGTACTTC.

The rearrangement uses TRBV6-5 and TRBJ2-3; D possibly corresponds to TRBD2 (6 bases). Trimming shortened V by 8 bases and J by 1 base, and 16 bases separated the two germline ends. The CDR3 runs 15 residues. The germline V gene has CDR1 MNHEY and CDR2 SVGAGI. The CDR3 bases are TGTGCCAGCGCCATTGGGGGGTGGGGCACAGATACGCAGTATTTT. Its translation is CASAIGGWGTDTQYF.

This chain uses TRBV6-5 with TRBJ1-4; 7 positions match TRBD1. The V segment lost 8 bases and the J segment 4 bases; nucleotides outside the gene matches: 1. Germline V gene data show CDR1 as MNHEY and CDR2 as SVGAGI. This CDR3 comprises 12 residues. In DNA form, the CDR3 reads TGTGCCAGCCAGGGGGATAATGAAAAACTGTTTTTT. Translation gives CASQGDNEKLFF.

The chain has TRBV6-5 and TRBJ1-2; 9 bases agree with TRBD1. Germline CDR1 and CDR2: MNHEY and SVGAGI. V was clipped by 5 bases and J by 8 bases; unmatched bases: 9. The CDR3 is made up of 14 amino acids. The CDR3 nucleotides are TGTGCCAGCAGTCCAGGGGACAGGGTAGGCGGCTACACCTTC. This encodes CASSPGDRVGGYTF.

Only a few counts were recorded for this clone. The CDR3 reads CASSRTPRPGEKLFF. For the CDR3, the DNA is TGTGCCAGCAGCCGCACCCCTAGGCCGGGGGAAAAACTGTTTTTT. The rearrangement links TRBV14 to TRBJ1-4; D is uncertain. V gave up 4 bases and J gave up 8 bases, with 17 bases separating them. The CDR3 spans 15 residues. CDR1 and CDR2 from the germline V gene are SGHDN and FVKESK.

This rearrangement joins TRBV10-1 to TRBJ2-2; 10 nucleotides match TRBD1. Germline-derived CDR1 and CDR2 are WNHNN and SYGVQD (reference sequence). The CDR3 runs 15 residues. J lost 2 bases, V lost 5 bases, and 2 bases had no gene match. The CDR3 region is CASSRDRGNTGELFF. DNA for the CDR3: TGCGCCAGCAGTAGGGACAGGGGAAACACCGGGGAGCTGTTTTTT.

This chain joins TRBV7-8 and TRBJ2-5, with TRBD2 matching over 10 bases. CDR3 length: 15 amino acids. Losses at the gene ends were 4 bases for V and 5 bases for J; bases not matched to a gene: 7. The germline V gene encodes CDR1 SGHVS and CDR2 FQNEAQ. The CDR3 here is CASSSQRGGRETQYF. The CDR3 DNA is TGTGCCAGCAGCTCCCAGCGGGGGGGCCGGGAGACCCAGTACTTC.

In its sample, this clone was seen once. The gene calls are TRBV7-2 and TRBJ2-1; 12 bases fit TRBD2. This CDR3 is built from 16 residues. Germline trimming cut 2 bases from V and 3 bases from J; bases unmatched to any gene: 2. The V gene's germline CDR1 is SGHTA and CDR2 FQGNSA. The CDR3 DNA reads TGTGCCAGCAGCTTAAGACTAGCGGGAGTCTACAATGAGCAGTTCTTC. This gives the protein CASSLRLAGVYNEQFF.

CDR3 in amino acids: CASSAELAGLSYEQYF. The CDR3 DNA is TGTGCCAGCAGCGCCGAACTAGCGGGATTGTCCTACGAGCAGTACTTC. The V gene is TRBV5-6, the J gene TRBJ2-7; 10 bases agree with TRBD2. The germline CDR1 and CDR2 sequences are SGHDT and YYEEEE. There are 16 residues in the CDR3. V lost 4 bases, J lost 1 base, and 8 bases stayed unmatched.

The chain joins TRBV7-2 to TRBJ1-2; 8 bases match TRBD1. Germline assignment: CDR1 SGHTA and CDR2 FQGNSA. The CDR3 extends over 16 amino acids. V was clipped by 1 base and J by 2 bases; unmatched bases: 6. The DNA for the CDR3 is TGTGCCAGCAGCTTAGACTACGGACAGGGAAACTATGGCTACACCTTC. Translated: CASSLDYGQGNYGYTF.